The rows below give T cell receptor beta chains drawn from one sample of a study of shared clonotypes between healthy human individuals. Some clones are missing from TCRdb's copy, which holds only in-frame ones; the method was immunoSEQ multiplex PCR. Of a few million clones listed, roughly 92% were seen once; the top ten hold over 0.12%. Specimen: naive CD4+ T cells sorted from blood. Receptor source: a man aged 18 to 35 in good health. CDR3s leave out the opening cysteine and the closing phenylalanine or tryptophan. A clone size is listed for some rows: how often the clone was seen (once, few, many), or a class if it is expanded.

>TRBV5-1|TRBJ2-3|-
ASSVGQELTDTQY
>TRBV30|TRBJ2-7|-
AWGSTGKMYEQY
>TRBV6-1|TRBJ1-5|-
ASSSQGGGNQPQH
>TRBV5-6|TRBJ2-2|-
ASSLGSSTGELF
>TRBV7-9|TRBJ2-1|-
ASSLEALRNNEQF
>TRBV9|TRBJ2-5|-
ASSVGEGGRAQETQY
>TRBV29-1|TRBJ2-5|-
SVLTQQETQY
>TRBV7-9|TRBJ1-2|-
ASSLGTGGGYT
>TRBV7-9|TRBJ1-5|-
ASSETGNSNQPQH
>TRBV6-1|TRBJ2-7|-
ATPRGTEPYEQY
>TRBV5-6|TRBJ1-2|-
ASSFRQGYGYT
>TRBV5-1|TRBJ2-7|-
ASSLVSYEQY
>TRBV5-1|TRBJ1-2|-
ASSLNRGEAGYT
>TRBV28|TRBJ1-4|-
ASSQPGGPNEKLF
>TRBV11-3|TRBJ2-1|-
ASSQGTGGYNEQF
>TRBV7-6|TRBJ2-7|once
ASSLAPPGGASHEQY
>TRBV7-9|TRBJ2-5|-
ASSLRGVETQY
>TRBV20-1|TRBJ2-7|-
SARYQGEQY
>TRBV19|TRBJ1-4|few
ASSILGFATNEKLF
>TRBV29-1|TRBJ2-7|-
SVEDPGFGEQY
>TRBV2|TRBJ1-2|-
ARGDSRMLGYT
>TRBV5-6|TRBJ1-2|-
ASSLVAGRENGYT
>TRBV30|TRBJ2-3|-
AWQPSLNTDTQY
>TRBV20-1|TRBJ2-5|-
SANRAETQY
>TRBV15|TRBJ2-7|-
ATSPGGLKGGPEQY
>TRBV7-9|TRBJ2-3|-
ASSPWWTSGSPSTDTQY
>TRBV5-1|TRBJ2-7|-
ASSPGTQGGVEQY
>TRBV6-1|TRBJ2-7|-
ASSMRQVPPYEQY
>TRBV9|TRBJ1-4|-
ASSGAMATNEKLF
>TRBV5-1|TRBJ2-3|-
ASSLSTSSTDTQY
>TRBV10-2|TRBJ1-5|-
ASSGTSDQPQH
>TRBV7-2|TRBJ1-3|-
ASSPVGGRGNTIY
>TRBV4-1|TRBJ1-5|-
ASSQGTWDNQPQH
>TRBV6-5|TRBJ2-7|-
ASSYATGVREQY
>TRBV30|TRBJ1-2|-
AGYRVNYGYT
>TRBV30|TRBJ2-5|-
AWSVRSTKITQY
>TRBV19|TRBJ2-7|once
ASSRDRGLEQY
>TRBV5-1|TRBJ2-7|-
ASGPGTTAGYEQY
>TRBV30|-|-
AWSSIGQGSPYEQY
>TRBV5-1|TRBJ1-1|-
ASSSRGQGTNTEAF
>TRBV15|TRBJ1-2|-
ATSRGGGEAYGYT
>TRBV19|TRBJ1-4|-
ASSTTGVNEKLF
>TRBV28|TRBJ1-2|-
ASGSLRGSYGYT
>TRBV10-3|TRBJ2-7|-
AISDQYEQY
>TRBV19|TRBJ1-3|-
ASSTRRSGNTIY
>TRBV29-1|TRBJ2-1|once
SVRLNGKNEQF
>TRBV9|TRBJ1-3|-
ASSGQNTIY
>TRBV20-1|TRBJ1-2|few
SASIQRGYT
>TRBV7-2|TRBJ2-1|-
ASSLKRAVIGNEQF
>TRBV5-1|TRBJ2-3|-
ASSLGGTSVTDTQY
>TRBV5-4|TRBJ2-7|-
ASSSRTAASSYEQY
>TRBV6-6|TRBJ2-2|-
ASSYAGAGELF
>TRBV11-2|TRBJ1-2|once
AGSRGQGLGYGYT